Listed below are T cell receptor beta chains from one sample, sequenced in a study of breast tumors, draining lymph nodes, adjacent tissues. Each CDR3 protein is one row after TCRdb ran MiXCR on the multiplex PCR reads. The sample consists of around 130,000 distinct CDR3 sequences, just under 20% of them appearing once. The source material was axillary lymph node tissue. The receptor source for this set is a female donor with breast cancer. Some clones in this sample may be carry-over from other donors' samples. CDR3s include the opening cysteine and the closing phenylalanine or tryptophan. D genes are given only for firm matches. Clone size is shown for a subset of rows, as once, few, many or a class of expanded clone.

-,TRBJ2-1,-,TRBV2,TGTGCCAGCAGTTTAGGGTTGTATGAGCAGCTCTTC,CASSLGLYEQLF
many,TRBJ2-1,-,TRBV7-9,TGTGCCAGCAGCTTACCCGCGGGACAAACTAACAATGAGCAGTTCTTC,CASSLPAGQTNNEQFF
few,TRBJ1-1,-,TRBV7-9,TGTGCCAGCAGCTTAGGGCAGGGTTTTTTCTTT,CASSLGQGFFF
many,TRBJ1-5,-,TRBV20-1,TGCAGTGCTAGTCGACGGACAAGTAATCAGCCCCAGCATTTT,CSASRRTSNQPQHF
many,TRBJ2-3,TRBD1,TRBV12-3/TRBV12-4,TGTGCCAGCAGGGACAGGGGTATAGCAGATACGCAGTATTTT,CASRDRGIADTQYF
-,TRBJ1-2,-,TRBV28,TGTACCAGCAGCGGGGCCCGGGGAAGCTCAGGGGGCTACACCTTC,CTSSGARGSSGGYTF
many,TRBJ2-3,-,TRBV5-1,TGCGCCAGCAGCCTCGGACAGTCTACTAGGTCAGATACGCAGTATTTT,CASSLGQSTRSDTQYF
once,TRBJ2-5,-,TRBV20-1,TGCAGTGCTAGGGGGCCGGGGGTGGAGACCCAGTACTTC,CSARGPGVETQYF
many,TRBJ2-2,TRBD2,TRBV19,TGTGCCAGTAGTAGCCCGCGGGGCGGGAGAGGCGGGGAGCTGTTTTTT,CASSSPRGGRGGELFF
-,TRBJ1-6,-,TRBV2,TGTGCCAGCACGGGGTTCCGTAGTCCACCCCTCCACTTT,CASTGFRSPPLHF
many,TRBJ2-5,-,TRBV12-3/TRBV12-4,TGTGCCAGCAGTTTAAGGGGAGGCCAAGAGACCCAGTACTTC,CASSLRGGQETQYF
many,TRBJ2-3,TRBD2,TRBV29-1,TGCAGCGTTGGGGGCGGGGGGACAGATACGCAGTATTTT,CSVGGGGTDTQYF
many,TRBJ2-3,-,TRBV7-3,TGTGCCAGCAGCAGGGACACCCTGAATACGCAGTATTTT,CASSRDTLNTQYF
many,TRBJ1-2,-,TRBV24-1,TGTGCCACCAGTGATGACGGGTATGGCTACACCTTC,CATSDDGYGYTF
many,TRBJ2-7,TRBD1,TRBV4-2,TGTGCCAGCAGCCAAGAAGAGGCAGGGGGCGACGAGCAGTACTTC,CASSQEEAGGDEQYF
few,TRBJ1-5,-,TRBV5-1,TGCGCCAGCGGCTTGGGTGTCGGTCGGCCCCAGCATTTT,CASGLGVGRPQHF
many,TRBJ1-2,-,TRBV2,TGTGCCAGCAACACCGGGGGGGGGGCCTATGGCTACACCTTC,CASNTGGGAYGYTF
many,TRBJ2-3,-,TRBV27,TGTGCCAGCAGTTCGGCCTTGGACCGAGGAGATACGCAGTATTTT,CASSSALDRGDTQYF
many,TRBJ2-1,-,TRBV18,TGTGCCAGCTCACCACCTGAGTACAATGAGCAGTTCTTC,CASSPPEYNEQFF
many,TRBJ2-1,TRBD2,TRBV2,TGTGCCAGAGGACTAGCGGGGGGTTCCAATGAGCAGTTCTTC,CARGLAGGSNEQFF
-,TRBJ1-5,-,TRBV6-1,TGTGCCAGTATGGTGACCCAGAGTAGCAATCAGCCCCAGCATTTT,CASMVTQSSNQPQHF
many,TRBJ2-2,-,TRBV20-1,TGCAGTGCTACACAGGGACGGCTGAACACCGGGGAGCTGTTTTTT,CSATQGRLNTGELFF
many,TRBJ1-2,-,TRBV5-1,TGCGCCAGCAGCAGGGACACCATTAACTATGGCTACACCTTC,CASSRDTINYGYTF
many,TRBJ2-1,-,TRBV7-6,TGTGCCAGCAGCCCCGGGTCTGGGCCCGAAGGGCAGTTCTTC,CASSPGSGPEGQFF
many,TRBJ2-5,TRBD1,TRBV7-2,TGTGCCAGCAGGACCGGGACAGGGGCAGAGACCCAGTACTTC,CASRTGTGAETQYF
many,TRBJ1-4,-,TRBV7-3,TGTGCCAGCAGCTTAACGTTTGGAGGGAGAAGTGAAAAACTGTTTTTT,CASSLTFGGRSEKLFF
few,TRBJ2-2,TRBD2,TRBV7-7,TGTGCTAGCAGCTTTAGCGGGGGGGCCTCCGGGGAGCTGTTTTTT,CASSFSGGASGELFF
many,TRBJ2-7,-,TRBV20-1,TGCAGTGCTAGAAGGGGAGGGGGGTACTACGAGCAGTACTTC,CSARRGGGYYEQYF
-,TRBJ1-2,-,TRBV28,TGTGCCAGCAGCCCTGCTCCCACAGCAAACTATGGCTACACCTTC,CASSPAPTANYGYTF
many,TRBJ1-2,-,TRBV2,TGTGCCAGCAGTAGCCCAGGCTCCTATGGCTACACCTTC,CASSSPGSYGYTF
many,TRBJ2-5,-,TRBV7-8,TGTGCCAGCAGCTTATTGCTAGGGGGCCAGTACTTC,CASSLLLGGQYF
many,TRBJ2-2,TRBD2,TRBV6-1,TGTGCCAGCACGCGGGGGGGCGCAAACACCGGGGAGCTGTTTTTT,CASTRGGANTGELFF
many,TRBJ2-5,-,TRBV11-2,TGTGCCAGCAGCTTAATTGCTGAATGGTACCAAGAGACCCAGTACTTC,CASSLIAEWYQETQYF
-,TRBJ1-1,TRBD1,TRBV6-6,TGTGCCAGCAGTAGACAGGGCCGCGACACTGAAGCTTTCTTT,CASSRQGRDTEAFF
-,TRBJ1-5,-,TRBV6-1,TGTGCCAGCAGTCGAATGGGGGGCTCGGGCAATCAGCCCCAGCATTTT,CASSRMGGSGNQPQHF
-,TRBJ2-3,TRBD2,TRBV28,TGTGCCACCTTTGTAGCGGGAACGTCAGATACGCAGTATTTT,CATFVAGTSDTQYF
many,TRBJ2-5,TRBD2,TRBV20-1,TGCAGTGCTAGAGGCAGCGGGGGGGAGACCCAGTACTTC,CSARGSGGETQYF
many,TRBJ2-1,-,TRBV2,TGTGCCAGCAGGCCAAACGAGGGGGGGCCCACCTACAATGAGCAGTTCTTC,CASRPNEGGPTYNEQFF
many,TRBJ2-7,-,TRBV7-8,TGTGCCAGCAGCTTAGAACTGGGCGAGCAGTACTTC,CASSLELGEQYF
many,TRBJ1-4,-,TRBV7-9,TGTGCCAGCAACGCCCCGAATGAAAAACTGTTTTTT,CASNAPNEKLFF
many,TRBJ2-7,-,TRBV19,TGTGCCAGTAGTAATAATAAACCAGGCTCCTACGAGCAGTACTTC,CASSNNKPGSYEQYF
many,TRBJ1-2,-,TRBV6-4,TGTGCCAGCAGTGGGTACGAAAGATACAGGGCGGGGAACTATGGCTACACCTTC,CASSGYERYRAGNYGYTF
-,TRBJ2-2,TRBD2,TRBV28,TGTGCCAGCAGTTTTCTAGCGGACGGCACCGGGGAGCTGTTTTTT,CASSFLADGTGELFF
-,TRBJ2-1,-,TRBV5-6,TGTGCCAGCAGCTCCAATTACATGTGGAGGGGCAATGAGCAGTTCTTC,CASSSNYMWRGNEQFF
many,TRBJ1-5,TRBD1,TRBV19,TGTGCCAGTAGCGGGACAGGGGGACGGGGCAATCAGCCCCAGCATTTT,CASSGTGGRGNQPQHF
many,TRBJ2-3,-,TRBV20-1,TGCAGAGCCGGGACTAGCACAGATACGCAGTATTTT,CRAGTSTDTQYF
few,TRBJ2-2,-,TRBV6-5,TGTGCCAACAGTTACGGGGGGACACCAGCCGCGAACACCGGGGAGCTGTTTTTT,CANSYGGTPAANTGELFF
many,TRBJ2-7,-,TRBV11-2,TGTGCCAGCAGCCCCTATATAGGGATAGTCTACGAGCAGTACTTC,CASSPYIGIVYEQYF
many,TRBJ1-3,TRBD1,TRBV9,TGTGCCAGCAGCTCAGGGGGTGCTGGAAACACCATATATTTT,CASSSGGAGNTIYF
many,TRBJ1-3,-,TRBV6-1,TGTGCCAGCAGTGATCGATCAAACACCATATATTTT,CASSDRSNTIYF
many,TRBJ1-2,TRBD1,TRBV12-5,TGTGCTAGTGGTTTGGCTTATCCGGGACAGGGACTCTATGGCTACACCTTC,CASGLAYPGQGLYGYTF
many,TRBJ2-7,-,TRBV19,TGTGCCAGTACCGGGCGGGCAGGGCCTCAGGAGCAGTACTTC,CASTGRAGPQEQYF
-,TRBJ2-3,-,TRBV5-6,TGTGCCAGCAGCTTGGTTGTGGGCGGGAGCACAGATACGCAGTATTTT,CASSLVVGGSTDTQYF
many,TRBJ1-3,TRBD1,TRBV20-1,TGCAGTGCTAGGGGTGGCAGGGGGCCCTCTGGAAACACCATATATTTT,CSARGGRGPSGNTIYF